This TCR beta chain comes out of a study of CD8+ T cells in alopecia areata. Study-level information: Tofacitinib administration persisted for 6 to 18 months, succeeded by 6 months off drug.

In its sample, this clone was seen a few times. The CDR3 spans 16 residues. V lost 4 bases and J 0 bases, leaving 14 bases between the germline ends. Germline V CDR1 and CDR2: SGHRS, YFSETQ. Collection of lesional scalp punch biopsies and peripheral blood was performed in alopecia areata patients. Both CD4+ and CD8+ T cells were separated by sorting PBMCs. Reverse transcription of extracted RNA yielded cDNA, which provided the sequencing template. Assay used: immunoSEQ multiplex PCR; TCRdb lists only in-frame clones, some missing. The sample comprises some 100,000 clones, more than 30% of which are singletons, and approximately 2.8% rests with the top ten.

J is TRBJ2-1 and V is TRBV5-1; D is possibly TRBD1 (6 bases). The sample consisted of CD4+ T cells sorted from blood. The receptor was isolated from a human donor with alopecia areata. CDR3 in DNA: TGCGCCAGCAGCCCGGCACAGGGCAGCTCCTACAATGAGCAGTTCTTC. Encoded protein: CASSPAQGSSYNEQFF.